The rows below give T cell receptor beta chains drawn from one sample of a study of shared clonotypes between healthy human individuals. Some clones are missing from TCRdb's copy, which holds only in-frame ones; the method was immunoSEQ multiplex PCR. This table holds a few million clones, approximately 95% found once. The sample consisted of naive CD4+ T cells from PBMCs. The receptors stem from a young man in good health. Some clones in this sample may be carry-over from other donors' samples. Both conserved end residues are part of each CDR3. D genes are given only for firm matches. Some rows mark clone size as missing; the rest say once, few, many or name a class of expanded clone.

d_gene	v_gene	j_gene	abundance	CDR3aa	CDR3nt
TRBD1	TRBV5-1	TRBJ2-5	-	CASSLGTGGRETQYF	TGCGCCAGCAGCTTGGGGACAGGGGGCAGGGAGACCCAGTACTTC
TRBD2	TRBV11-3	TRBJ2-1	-	CASSFGAGGLYNEQFF	TGTGCCAGCAGCTTTGGAGCGGGAGGTCTATACAATGAGCAGTTCTTC
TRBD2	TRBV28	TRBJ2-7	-	CASSRNLAGDLGEQYF	TGTGCCAGCAGTCGAAATCTAGCGGGAGATTTGGGCGAGCAGTACTTC
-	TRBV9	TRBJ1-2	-	CASSSWSTNYGYTF	TGTGCCAGCAGCTCCTGGAGTACTAACTATGGCTACACCTTC
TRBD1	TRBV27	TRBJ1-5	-	CASSPRTTGSKRVFRPQHF	TGTGCCAGCAGTCCTCGGACGACAGGGTCAAAGAGGGTATTTCGGCCCCAGCATTTT
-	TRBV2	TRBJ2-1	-	CASSDVGEQFF	TGTGCCAGCAGTGATGTAGGAGAGCAGTTCTTC
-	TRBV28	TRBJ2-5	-	CASSLNGRLGETQYF	TGTGCCAGCAGTTTAAATGGCAGGCTAGGAGAGACCCAGTACTTC
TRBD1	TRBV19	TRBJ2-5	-	CASSEGQERQETQYF	TGTGCCAGTAGTGAGGGACAGGAAAGGCAAGAGACCCAGTACTTC
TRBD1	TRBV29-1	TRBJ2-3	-	CSVEDRAYDRGWGSDTQYF	TGCAGCGTTGAAGATCGGGCTTATGACAGGGGGTGGGGATCGGATACGCAGTATTTT
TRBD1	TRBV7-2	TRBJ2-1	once	CASSLQGATYNEQFF	TGTGCCAGCAGCCTTCAGGGGGCTACATACAATGAGCAGTTCTTC
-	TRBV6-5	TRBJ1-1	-	CASSYGGFTEAFF	TGTGCCAGCAGTTACGGGGGTTTCACTGAAGCTTTCTTT
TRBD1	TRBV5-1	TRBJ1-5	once	CASSFQPQGARLNQPQHF	TGCGCCAGCAGCTTCCAACCCCAGGGGGCAAGGCTTAATCAGCCCCAGCATTTT
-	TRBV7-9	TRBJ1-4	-	CASSPQPGIRNEKLFF	TGTGCCAGCAGCCCCCAACCGGGAATTCGGAATGAAAAACTGTTTTTT
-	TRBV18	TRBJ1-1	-	CASSPTRQNTEAFF	TGTGCCAGCTCCCCCACCCGACAGAACACTGAAGCTTTCTTT
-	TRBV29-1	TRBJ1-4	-	CSAENEKLFF	TGCAGCGCTGAGAATGAAAAACTGTTTTTT
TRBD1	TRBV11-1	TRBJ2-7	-	CASSPGQGVFYEQYF	TGTGCCAGCAGCCCGGGACAGGGAGTTTTCTACGAGCAGTACTTC
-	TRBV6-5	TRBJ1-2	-	CASSPRAGRYGYTF	TGTGCCAGCAGTCCCCGGGCAGGGCGGTATGGCTACACCTTC
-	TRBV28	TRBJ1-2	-	CASSFISLQGRGYTF	TGTGCCAGCAGTTTTATTTCCCTTCAGGGCCGTGGCTACACCTTC
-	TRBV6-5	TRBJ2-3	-	CASSYSFMGGTDTQYF	TGTGCCAGCAGTTACTCTTTCATGGGGGGTACAGATACGCAGTATTTT
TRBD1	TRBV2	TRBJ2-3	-	CASRLQGTDTQYF	TGTGCCAGCAGATTACAGGGGACAGATACGCAGTATTTT
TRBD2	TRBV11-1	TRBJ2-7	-	CASRVGGSIYEQYF	TGTGCCAGCAGAGTGGGCGGGAGCATTTACGAGCAGTACTTC
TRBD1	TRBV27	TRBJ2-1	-	CASRLTGQHNEQFF	TGTGCCAGCAGACTGACGGGACAGCACAATGAGCAGTTCTTC
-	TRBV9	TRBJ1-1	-	CASSVDLDTEAFF	TGTGCCAGCAGCGTAGATTTGGACACTGAAGCTTTCTTT
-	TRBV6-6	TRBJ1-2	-	CASSPLGPYGYTF	TGTGCCAGCAGCCCATTAGGGCCGTATGGCTACACCTTC
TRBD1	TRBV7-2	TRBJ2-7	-	CASSWDRGYSEQYF	TGTGCCAGCAGCTGGGACAGGGGGTACTCCGAGCAGTACTTC
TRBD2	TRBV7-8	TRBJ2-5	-	CASSSAGTRGTQYF	TGTGCCAGCAGCTCTGCCGGGACTAGGGGGACCCAGTACTTC
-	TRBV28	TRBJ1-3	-	CASSLRRRRSGNTIYF	TGTGCCAGCAGTTTAAGAAGGAGGAGATCTGGAAACACCATATATTTT
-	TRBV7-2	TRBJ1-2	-	CASSSRRFRDSLTF	TGTGCCAGCAGCTCCCGACGCTTCCGGGACTCGCTCACCTTC
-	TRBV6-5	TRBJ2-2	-	CASSRPGNTGELFF	TGTGCCAGCAGTCGACCCGGGAACACCGGGGAGCTGTTTTTT
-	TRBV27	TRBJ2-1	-	CASSFINLVGVEQFF	TGTGCCAGCAGTTTTATTAATCTTGTTGGGGTTGAGCAGTTCTTC
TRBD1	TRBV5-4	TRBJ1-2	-	CASSQATGVGYTF	TGTGCCAGCAGCCAGGCGACAGGGGTCGGCTACACCTTC
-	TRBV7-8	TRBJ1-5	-	CASSPVSGLGSQPQHF	TGTGCCAGCAGCCCCGTTTCCGGGCTAGGAAGTCAGCCCCAGCATTTT
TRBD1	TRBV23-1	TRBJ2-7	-	CASTRTGTYEQYF	TGCGCCAGCACCCGGACAGGGACCTACGAGCAGTACTTC
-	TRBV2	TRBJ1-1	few	CASSGGKRMNTEAFF	TGTGCCAGCAGTGGAGGGAAACGAATGAACACTGAAGCTTTCTTT
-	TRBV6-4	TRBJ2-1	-	CASSSGPTYNEQFF	TGTGCCAGCAGTAGCGGACCTACCTACAATGAGCAGTTCTTC
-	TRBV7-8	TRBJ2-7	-	CASGGISGYEQYF	TGTGCCAGCGGAGGGATTTCTGGTTACGAGCAGTACTTC
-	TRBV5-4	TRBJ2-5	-	CASSPGGMVETQYF	TGTGCCAGCAGCCCGGGCGGGATGGTGGAGACCCAGTACTTC
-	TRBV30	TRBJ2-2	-	CAWSVPRTGNTGELFF	TGTGCCTGGAGTGTACCCCGGACTGGGAACACCGGGGAGCTGTTTTTT
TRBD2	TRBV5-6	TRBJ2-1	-	CASSRGTSGLYNEQFF	TGTGCCAGCAGCCGAGGGACTAGCGGGCTTTACAATGAGCAGTTCTTC
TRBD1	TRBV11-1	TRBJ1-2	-	CASSLRDRGYGYTF	TGTGCCAGCAGCCTACGGGACAGGGGGTATGGCTACACCTTC
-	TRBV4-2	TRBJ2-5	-	CASSQVVGREQETQYF	TGTGCCAGCAGCCAAGTGGTCGGCCGGGAACAAGAGACCCAGTACTTC